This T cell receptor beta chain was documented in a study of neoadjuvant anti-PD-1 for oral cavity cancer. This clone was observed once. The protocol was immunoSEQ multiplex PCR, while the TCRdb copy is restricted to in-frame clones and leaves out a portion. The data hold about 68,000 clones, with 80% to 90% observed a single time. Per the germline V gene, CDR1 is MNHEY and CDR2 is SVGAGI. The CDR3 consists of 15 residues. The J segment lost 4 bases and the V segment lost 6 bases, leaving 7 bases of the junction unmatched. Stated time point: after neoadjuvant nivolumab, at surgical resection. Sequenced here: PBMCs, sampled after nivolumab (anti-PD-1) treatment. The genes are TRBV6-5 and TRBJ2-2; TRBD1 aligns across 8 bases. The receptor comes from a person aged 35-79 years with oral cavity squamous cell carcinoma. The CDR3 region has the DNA TGTGCCAGCAGAACGACAGGGGAGGTCACCGGGGAGCTGTTTTTT. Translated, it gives CASRTTGEVTGELFF.